A single sample is the source of the 19 T cell receptor beta chains below, sequenced in a study of beta chain features in type 1 diabetes. Expressed TCRB transcripts got sequenced, as all isolated RNA was reverse transcribed. TCRdb's table, derived via immunoSEQ multiplex PCR, lists solely in-frame clones and lacks some. The top ten clones hold approximately 0.3% of a sample with over 25,000 clones, 40% to 60% of them seen once. Overall study results and limits: In all four CD4+ subsets, TCRB CDR3 length was significantly, moderately reduced in type 1 diabetes.

Antigens of these TCRs are unknown. Sequenced sample: stem cell memory CD4+ T cells from blood. All receptors come from a man under 40 with type 1 diabetes.

The chain employs TRBV5-1 and TRBJ1-5; the D is unclear. V was trimmed by 4 bases and J by 0 bases, leaving 5 bases between them. CDR3 length: 13 residues. Germline loops: CDR1 SGHRS, CDR2 YFSETQ. CDR3 loop: CASSLDSNQPQHF. CDR3 sequence (DNA): TGCGCCAGCAGCCTAGATAGCAATCAGCCCCAGCATTTT.

Only a few counts were recorded for this clone. This chain connects TRBV12-5 to TRBJ2-5; unclear D gene. The germline V gene encodes CDR1 LGHNT and CDR2 FRNRAP. The CDR3 loop spans 14 amino acids. Trimming pared 1 base from V and 1 base from J, leaving 7 bases between. The CDR3 sequence is CASGLGMAQETQYF. CDR3 coding DNA: TGTGCTAGTGGTTTGGGAATGGCCCAAGAGACCCAGTACTTC. Full variable domain (remainder filled in from reference TRBV12-5 and TRBJ2-5): DARVTQTPRHKVTEMGQEVTMRCQPILGHNTVFWYRQTMMQGLELLAYFRNRAPLDDSGMPKDRFSAEMPDATLATLKIQPSEPRDSAVYFCASGLGMAQETQYFGPGTRLLVL.

This clone was picked up a small number of times. V is TRBV19 and J is TRBJ1-1, with D perhaps matching TRBD1 (6 bases). The CDR3 runs 13 residues. V was cut by 6 bases and J by 0 bases, with 8 bases left in between. CDR1 is LNHDA, CDR2 SQIVND, per germline (reference sequence). CDR3 loop: CASSDRMNTEAFF. The CDR3 DNA reads as TGTGCCAGTAGCGACAGGATGAACACTGAAGCTTTCTTT.

The table lists this clone with a few counts. This chain connects TRBV5-6 to TRBJ2-3; D perhaps matches TRBD1 (6 bases). The CDR3 totals 15 residues. The V gene lost 0 bases and the J gene lost 2 bases, with 10 bases spanning the gap. Germline V gene lookup returns CDR1 SGHDT and CDR2 YYEEEE. CDR3 in DNA: TGTGCCAGCAGCTTGGGGCAGGGGACCACAGATACGCAGTATTTT. It codes for CASSLGQGTTDTQYF. Combining the CDR3 with reference TRBV5-6 and TRBJ2-3 gives the whole variable domain DAGVTQSPTHLIKTRGQQVTLRCSPKSGHDTVSWYQQALGQGPQFIFQYYEEEERQRGNFPDRFSGHQFPNYSSELNVNALLLGDSALYLCASSLGQGTTDTQYFGPGTRLTVL.

V usage is TRBV6-5 and J usage is TRBJ1-6; D unclear. The CDR3 extends over 16 amino acids. V dropped 4 bases and J dropped 6 bases, with 16 bases sitting between them. Germline-derived CDR1 and CDR2 are MNHEY and SVGAGI. In nucleotides, the CDR3 is TGTGCCAGCAGTTCCCCTGGAGGGTCGCGTAATTCACCCCTCCACTTT. Translating it yields CASSSPGGSRNSPLHF.

The J gene is TRBJ2-5, the V gene TRBV2; TRBD2 matches at 8 bases. This CDR3 region has 11 residues. The germline CDR1 and CDR2 sequences are SNHLY and FYNNEI. The V and J ends lost 8 bases and 5 bases, in that order; junction bases with no gene match: 1. The CDR3 protein is CASSGGETQYF. In nucleotides, the CDR3 is TGTGCCAGCTCGGGAGGGGAGACCCAGTACTTC.

V usage is TRBV5-4 and J usage is TRBJ2-3, with D maybe TRBD2 (5 bases). Trimming took off 0 bases at V and 2 bases at J, with 10 bases between the two ends. Germline assignment: CDR1 SGHNT and CDR2 YYREEE (reference sequence). CDR3 length: 15 amino acids. The CDR3 here is CASSLDPGSTDTQYF. The CDR3 region has the DNA TGTGCCAGCAGCTTGGACCCGGGGTCCACAGATACGCAGTATTTT.

This sequence joins TRBV5-1 and TRBJ2-3; possibly TRBD2 for D (5 bases). Trimming took 5 bases from V and 3 from J, leaving 13 bases between them. The germline V gene has CDR1 SGHRS and CDR2 YFSETQ. The CDR3 spans 14 residues. CDR3 sequence: CASRSGSGTDTQYF. In DNA form, the CDR3 reads TGCGCCAGCAGATCTGGGAGTGGGACAGATACGCAGTATTTT. The complete variable domain, with remaining parts taken from reference TRBV5-1 and TRBJ2-3, reads KAGVTQTPRYLIKTRGQQVTLSCSPISGHRSVSWYQQTPGQGLQFLFEYFSETQRNKGNFPGRFSGRQFSNSRSEMNVSTLELGDSALYLCASRSGSGTDTQYFGPGTRLTVL.

This clone is a singleton in its sample. This rearrangement joins TRBV19 to TRBJ1-4; TRBD1 might be the D (6 bases). Germline loops: CDR1 LNHDA, CDR2 SQIVND (reference sequence). V dropped 6 bases and J dropped 11 bases, with 22 bases sitting between them. This CDR3 has 15 residues. This chain's CDR3 is CASSADRPETIKLFF. The CDR3 nucleotides read TGTGCCAGTAGCGCCGACAGGCCTGAAACAATCAAACTGTTTTTT.

A few counts support this clone. The chain uses TRBV2 and TRBJ1-1; 8 nucleotides line up with TRBD1. CDR3 length: 11 residues. Germline loops: CDR1 SNHLY, CDR2 FYNNEI. The J segment lost 8 bases and the V segment lost 11 bases, leaving 7 bases of the junction unmatched. CDR3 residues: CAGENRGEAFF. The DNA of the CDR3 is TGTGCCGGGGAAAACAGGGGGGAAGCTTTCTTT.

The V gene is TRBV9, the J gene TRBJ2-2; 10 positions match TRBD2. Per the germline V gene, CDR1 is SGDLS and CDR2 is YYNGEE. V was clipped by 3 bases and J by 6 bases; unmatched bases: 5. This CDR3 spans 15 amino acids. The CDR3 is CASSETSGTAGELFF. The DNA of the CDR3 is TGTGCCAGCAGCGAAACTAGCGGGACCGCCGGGGAGCTGTTTTTT.

This clone was seen more than once but under ten times. The CDR3 bases are TGTGCCAGCAGCGTAGACCCCTCGTCGGGCGAGCAGTACTTC. It yields the protein CASSVDPSSGEQYF. The chain uses TRBV9 and TRBJ2-7, with D uncertain. CDR1 is SGDLS and CDR2 is YYNGEE in the germline V gene. The germline V and J ends were trimmed by 0 bases and 6 bases, with 13 bases remaining between them. This CDR3 has 14 residues.

The gene calls are TRBV29-1 and TRBJ2-3, with D hard to call. CDR1 is SQVTM and CDR2 is ANQGSEA in the germline V gene. V gave up 4 bases and J gave up 6 bases, with 8 bases separating them. The CDR3 has 11 residues. Here the CDR3 reads CSVGFEDTQYF. The CDR3 coding sequence is TGCAGCGTTGGTTTCGAGGATACGCAGTATTTT.

This clone has more than one count but fewer than ten. The chain couples TRBV19 to TRBJ1-1; D is perhaps TRBD1 (5 bases). The CDR3 has 14 amino acids. V lost 3 bases and J lost 6, with 14 bases in between. In germline, CDR1 is LNHDA, CDR2 SQIVND (reference sequence). The CDR3 loop reads CASSIQGSLSEAFF. The CDR3 region has the DNA TGTGCCAGTAGTATCCAGGGATCATTGTCTGAAGCTTTCTTT. The full variable domain, in which reference TRBV19 and TRBJ1-1 provide the parts outside the CDR3, is DGGITQSPKYLFRKEGQNVTLSCEQNLNHDAMYWYRQDPGQGLRLIYYSQIVNDFQKGDIAEGYSVSREKKESFPLTVTSAQKNPTAFYLCASSIQGSLSEAFFGQGTRLTVV.

V and J are TRBV5-5 and TRBJ2-6; 11 nucleotides agree with TRBD1. Trimming removed 4 bases from V and 0 bases from J; junction bases left unmatched: 12. Per germline, CDR1 SGHKS and CDR2 YYEKEE (reference sequence). CDR3 length equals 20 residues. The CDR3 spells CASSRTGGAGLGSGANVLTF. Here the CDR3 DNA reads TGTGCCAGCAGCAGGACAGGGGGCGCGGGCCTAGGCTCTGGGGCCAACGTCCTGACTTTC. Full variable domain (remainder filled in from reference TRBV5-5 and TRBJ2-6): DAGVTQSPTHLIKTRGQQVTLRCSPISGHKSVSWYQQVLGQGPQFIFQYYEKEERGRGNFPDRFSARQFPNYSSELNVNALLLGDSALYLCASSRTGGAGLGSGANVLTFGAGSRLTVL.

The chain couples TRBV7-2 to TRBJ2-7, with D perhaps TRBD2 (7 bases). Trimming pared 0 bases from V and 3 bases from J, leaving 12 bases between. The germline V gene has CDR1 SGHTA and CDR2 FQGNSA. CDR3 length: 15 amino acids. This chain's CDR3 is CASSLAAGAGYEQYF. The CDR3 DNA reads as TGTGCCAGCAGCTTAGCGGCGGGGGCCGGCTACGAGCAGTACTTC.

The V and J genes are TRBV5-1 and TRBJ2-3; D possibly corresponds to TRBD1 (5 bases). CDR1 is SGHRS and CDR2 is YFSETQ in the germline V gene. With 0 bases removed from V and 0 bases from J, the gap between germline ends came to 8 bases. The CDR3 consists of 15 residues. CDR3 sequence: CASSLAPGSTDTQYF. The CDR3 nucleotides read TGCGCCAGCAGCTTGGCCCCAGGGAGCACAGATACGCAGTATTTT.

This clone was seen only a few times. Other nucleotide sequences from this sample produce the same CDR3. The J gene is TRBJ1-1, the V gene TRBV7-9, with 9 positions matching TRBD1. This CDR3 has 14 amino acids. CDR1 SEHNR and CDR2 FQNEAQ come from the germline V gene (reference sequence). Trimming at V came to 2 bases and at J to 5 bases, leaving 3 bases not matched to a gene. The CDR3 DNA reads TGTGCCAGCAGCTTAACAGGGGGCGCAACTGAAGCTTTCTTT. Translating gives CASSLTGGATEAFF. Supplemented by reference TRBV7-9 and TRBJ1-1, the full variable domain reads DTGVSQNPRHKITKRGQNVTFRCDPISEHNRLYWYRQTLGQGPEFLTYFQNEAQLEKSRLLSDRFSAERPKGSFSTLEIQRTEQGDSAMYLCASSLTGGATEAFFGQGTRLTVV.

The chain couples TRBV19 to TRBJ1-3; no definite D call. This CDR3 comprises 15 residues. Germline V gene lookup returns CDR1 LNHDA and CDR2 SQIVND (reference sequence). Trimming stripped 4 bases from V and 0 bases from J, with 10 bases between. CDR3 sequence reads: CASSRTADSGNTIYF. The CDR3, as DNA: TGTGCCAGTAGTAGGACTGCCGACTCTGGAAACACCATATATTTT.